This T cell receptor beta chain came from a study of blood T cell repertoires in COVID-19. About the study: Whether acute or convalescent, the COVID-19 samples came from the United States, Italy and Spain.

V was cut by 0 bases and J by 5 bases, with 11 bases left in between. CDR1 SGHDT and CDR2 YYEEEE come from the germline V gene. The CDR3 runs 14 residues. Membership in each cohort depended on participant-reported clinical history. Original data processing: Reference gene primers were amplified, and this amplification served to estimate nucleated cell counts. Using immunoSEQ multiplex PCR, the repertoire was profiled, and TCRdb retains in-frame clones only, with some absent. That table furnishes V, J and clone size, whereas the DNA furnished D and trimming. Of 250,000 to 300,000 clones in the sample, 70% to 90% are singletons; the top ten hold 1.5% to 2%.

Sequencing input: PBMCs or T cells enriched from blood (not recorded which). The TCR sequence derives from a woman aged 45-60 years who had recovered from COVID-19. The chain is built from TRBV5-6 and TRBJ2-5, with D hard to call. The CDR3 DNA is TGTGCCAGCAGCTTGGTATTGGTGCAGGAGACCCAGTACTTC. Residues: CASSLVLVQETQYF.